This record concerns one T cell receptor beta chain sequence. With V trimmed by 0 bases and J by 2 bases, 0 bases remained unmatched. The CDR3 is 14 amino acids. Germline loops: CDR1 GTSNPN, CDR2 SVGIG (reference sequence). Under the authors' procedure: The authors estimated nucleated cell counts from reference gene primer amplification. The protocol was immunoSEQ multiplex PCR, while the TCRdb copy is restricted to in-frame clones and leaves out a portion. The DNA was the basis for D and trimming; V, J and clone size are from that table. The sample lists about 80,000 clones, about 82% occurring once. Enrollment of patients from Seattle took place during active infection, with longitudinal follow-up. This sample was included in a study of blood T cell repertoires in COVID-19. Study context: COVID-19 samples collected from the United States, Italy and Spain covered acute and convalescent phases. In each case, the material was cDNA or gDNA derived from T cells, B-cell-depleted T cells, or PBMCs.

Sequencing input: peripheral blood. This sequence joins TRBV30 and TRBJ1-5; 8 nucleotides align to TRBD1. The sequence derives from a man between 45 and 60 years old with COVID-19, enrolled during active disease. The CDR3 region is CAWSVTGGNQPQHF. The CDR3 DNA follows: TGTGCCTGGAGTGTGACAGGGGGCAATCAGCCCCAGCATTTT.